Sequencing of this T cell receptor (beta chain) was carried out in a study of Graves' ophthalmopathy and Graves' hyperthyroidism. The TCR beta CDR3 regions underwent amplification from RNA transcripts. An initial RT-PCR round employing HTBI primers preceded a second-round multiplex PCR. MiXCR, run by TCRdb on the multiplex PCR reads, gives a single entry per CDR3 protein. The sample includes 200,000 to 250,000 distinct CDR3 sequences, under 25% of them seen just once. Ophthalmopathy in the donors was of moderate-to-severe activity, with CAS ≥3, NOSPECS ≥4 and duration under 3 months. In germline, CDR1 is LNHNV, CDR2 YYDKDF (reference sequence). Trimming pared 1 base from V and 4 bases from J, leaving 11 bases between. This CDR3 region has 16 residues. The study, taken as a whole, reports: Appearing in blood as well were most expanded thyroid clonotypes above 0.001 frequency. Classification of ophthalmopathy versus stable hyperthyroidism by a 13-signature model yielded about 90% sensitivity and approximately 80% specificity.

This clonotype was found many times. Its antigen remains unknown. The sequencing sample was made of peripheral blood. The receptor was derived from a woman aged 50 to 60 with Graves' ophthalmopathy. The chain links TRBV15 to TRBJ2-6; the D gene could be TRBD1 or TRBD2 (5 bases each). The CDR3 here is CATSRVVGAGANVLTF. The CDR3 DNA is TGTGCCACCAGCAGAGTGGTCGGGGCCGGGGCCAACGTCCTGACTTTC.